These 6 T cell receptor beta chains were all obtained from the same sample, sequenced in a study of cytomegalovirus exposure and HLA in healthy donors. 60 Vbeta and 13 Jbeta primers were used in PCR. Data came from immunoSEQ multiplex PCR; TCRdb stores just in-frame clones and leaves some out. The specimen's table records some 200,000 clones. Sequenced material: PBMCs. These receptors were obtained from a girl aged 2 to 9 in good health and CMV-seropositive.

The V gene is TRBV10-2, the J gene TRBJ2-1; 7 bases are a match to TRBD2. With 7 bases clipped from V and 6 bases from J, the junction kept 12 bases outside the gene matches. Germline values: CDR1 WSHSY, CDR2 SAAADI. CDR3 length: 15 residues. CDR3 in amino acids: CASTFGGSSGNEQFF. The CDR3 DNA reads TGCGCCAGCACCTTCGGCGGGAGCTCGGGCAATGAGCAGTTCTTC.

This sequence joins TRBV28 and TRBJ2-5, with 7 positions matching TRBD2. The J call is uncertain, as TRBJ2-7 better fits the DNA end. Germline CDR1 and CDR2: MDHEN and SYDVKM. The CDR3 extends over 18 amino acids. CDR3 bases: TGTGCCAGCCGGCGGAAAACCAAAAGCGGGAAGATCTCCTACGAGCAGTACTTC. Translating it yields CASRRKTKSGKISYEQYF.

CDR3: CASSVEGTVGNEQFF. The CDR3 bases are TGCGCCAGCAGCGTGGAGGGGACAGTTGGCAATGAGCAGTTCTTC. This chain uses TRBV5-1 with TRBJ2-1, with D maybe TRBD1 (7 bases). Trimming took 4 bases from V and 6 from J, leaving 17 bases between them. Germline lookup yields CDR1 SGHRS and CDR2 YFSETQ. CDR3 size: 15 residues.

The V call is TRBV29-1, the J call TRBJ2-7; TRBD1 is a possible D gene (6 bases). The germline V and J ends were trimmed by 4 bases and 3 bases, with 13 bases remaining between them. CDR1 and CDR2 (germline): SQVTM, ANQGSEA. The CDR3 sequence is 13 residues long. The CDR3 DNA follows: TGCAGCGTTGTTTCAGGGGATGGCTACGAGCAGTACTTC. Translating it yields CSVVSGDGYEQYF.

The chain employs TRBV7-9 and TRBJ1-1; D possibly corresponds to TRBD1 (5 bases). Looked up from germline, CDR1 is SEHNR and CDR2 is FQNEAQ (reference sequence). The germline V and J ends were trimmed by 1 base and 2 bases, with 11 bases remaining between them. The CDR3 contains 15 residues. This chain's CDR3 is CASSLEGRGNTEAFF. CDR3 bases: TGTGCCAGCAGCTTAGAGGGGAGGGGAAACACTGAAGCTTTCTTT.

The rearrangement links TRBV19 to TRBJ2-1, with TRBD2 matching over 7 bases. The CDR3 spans 15 residues. With V trimmed by 7 bases and J by 0 bases, 6 bases remained unmatched. Looked up from germline, CDR1 is LNHDA and CDR2 is SQIVND (reference sequence). CDR3 sequence reads: CASIKSGNSYNEQFF. CDR3 bases: TGTGCCAGTATCAAAAGCGGGAACTCCTACAATGAGCAGTTCTTC.